This T cell receptor (beta chain) stems from a study of coeliac disease. Study-level findings and limits: Published gliadin-specific TRB sequences appeared in about 50% of the 18 coeliac samples, 1 of 6 controls. TRB repertoires were largely private, with most amino acid sequences found in only one sample.

The table came from immunoSEQ multiplex PCR; TCRdb's copy has only in-frame clones and leaves some out. The repertoire holds about 9,400 clones, with 67% as singletons. Germline V gene sequence: CDR1 LGHNA, CDR2 YNFKEQ. The CDR3 runs to 17 residues. Trimming stripped 3 bases from V and 8 bases from J, with 20 bases between. The table lists this clone with a count of one. What it recognizes is unknown. V and J are TRBV4-2 and TRBJ1-6; D unresolved. The TCR was taken from a woman in her fifties or sixties with celiac disease. Sequencing was done on a sample of lamina propria lymphocytes from the gut. The CDR3 region has the DNA TGTGCCAGCAGCCAGACCCTAGAGGCTAGTTGGTATTCACCCCTCCACTTT. Protein: CASSQTLEASWYSPLHF.